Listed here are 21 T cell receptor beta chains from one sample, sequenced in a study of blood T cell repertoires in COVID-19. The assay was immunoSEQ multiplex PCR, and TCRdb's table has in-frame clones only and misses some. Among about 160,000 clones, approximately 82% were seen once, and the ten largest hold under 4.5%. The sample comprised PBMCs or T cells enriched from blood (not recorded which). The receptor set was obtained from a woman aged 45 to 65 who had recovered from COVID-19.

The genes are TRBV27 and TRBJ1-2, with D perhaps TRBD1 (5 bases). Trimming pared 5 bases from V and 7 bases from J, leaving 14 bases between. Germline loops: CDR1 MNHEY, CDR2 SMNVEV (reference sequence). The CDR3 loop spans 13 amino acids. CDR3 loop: CASSPSQGPGYTF. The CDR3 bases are TGTGCCAGCAGTCCCTCCCAGGGCCCTGGCTACACCTTC.

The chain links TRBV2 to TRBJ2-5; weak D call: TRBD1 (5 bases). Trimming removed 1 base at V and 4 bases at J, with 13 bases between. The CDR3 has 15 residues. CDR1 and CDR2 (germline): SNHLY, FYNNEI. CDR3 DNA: TGTGCCAGCAGTGAAGTATGGGAAGGGGCAGAGACCCAGTACTTC. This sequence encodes CASSEVWEGAETQYF. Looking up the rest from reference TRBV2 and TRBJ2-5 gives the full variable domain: EPEVTQTPSHQVTQMGQEVILRCVPISNHLYFYWYRQILGQKVEFLVSFYNNEISEKSEIFDDQFSVERPDGSNFTLKIRSTKLEDSAMYFCASSEVWEGAETQYFGPGTRLLVL.

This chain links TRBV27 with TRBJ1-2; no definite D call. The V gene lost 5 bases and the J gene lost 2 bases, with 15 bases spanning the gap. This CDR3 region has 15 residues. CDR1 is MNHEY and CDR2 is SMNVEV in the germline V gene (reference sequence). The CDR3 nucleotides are TGTGCCAGCAGTGCAAACCCGACTGACAACTATGGCTACACCTTC. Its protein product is CASSANPTDNYGYTF.

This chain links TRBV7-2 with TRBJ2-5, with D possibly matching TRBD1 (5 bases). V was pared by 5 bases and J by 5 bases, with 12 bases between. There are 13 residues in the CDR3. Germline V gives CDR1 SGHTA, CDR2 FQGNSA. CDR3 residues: CASSPGFWETQYF. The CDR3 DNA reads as TGTGCCAGCAGCCCAGGGTTTTGGGAGACCCAGTACTTC.

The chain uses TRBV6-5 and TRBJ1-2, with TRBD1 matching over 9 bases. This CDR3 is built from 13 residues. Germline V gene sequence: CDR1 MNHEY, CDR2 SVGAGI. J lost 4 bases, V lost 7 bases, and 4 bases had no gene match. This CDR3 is CASIPGQGYGYTF. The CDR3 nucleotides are TGTGCCAGCATTCCGGGACAGGGCTATGGCTACACCTTC.

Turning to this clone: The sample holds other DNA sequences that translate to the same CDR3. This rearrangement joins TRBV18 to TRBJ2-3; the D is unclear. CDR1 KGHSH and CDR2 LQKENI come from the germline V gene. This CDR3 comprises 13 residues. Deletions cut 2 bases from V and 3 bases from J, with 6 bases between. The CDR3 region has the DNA TGTGCCAGCTCACCAGGGCAGACAGATACGCAGTATTTT. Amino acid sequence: CASSPGQTDTQYF.

Written as DNA, the CDR3 is TGTGCCAGCTCACCACCCGGGACAGTCACCGCCAATGAGCAGTTCTTC. This codes for CASSPPGTVTANEQFF. The chain is built from TRBV18 and TRBJ2-1; 7 bases are a match to TRBD1. The junction had 8 bases not matched to a gene; V was cut back by 0 bases and J by 6 bases. Germline CDR1 KGHSH, CDR2 LQKENI. The CDR3 spans 16 residues.

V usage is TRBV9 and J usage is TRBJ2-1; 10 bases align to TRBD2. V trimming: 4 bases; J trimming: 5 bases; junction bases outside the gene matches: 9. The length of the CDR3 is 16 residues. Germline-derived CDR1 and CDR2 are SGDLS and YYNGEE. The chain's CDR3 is CASSPMGLAGDNEQFF. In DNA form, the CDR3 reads TGTGCCAGCAGCCCGATGGGGCTAGCGGGGGACAATGAGCAGTTCTTC.

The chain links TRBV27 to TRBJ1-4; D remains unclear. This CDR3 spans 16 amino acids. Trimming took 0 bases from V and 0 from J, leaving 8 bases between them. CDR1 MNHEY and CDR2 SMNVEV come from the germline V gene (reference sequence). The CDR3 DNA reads TGTGCCAGCAGTTTATCAGCGGACCCAACTAATGAAAAACTGTTTTTT. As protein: CASSLSADPTNEKLFF.

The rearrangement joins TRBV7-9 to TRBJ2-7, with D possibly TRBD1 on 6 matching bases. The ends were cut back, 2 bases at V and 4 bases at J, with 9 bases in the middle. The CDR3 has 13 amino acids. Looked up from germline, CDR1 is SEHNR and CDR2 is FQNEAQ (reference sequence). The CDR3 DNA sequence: TGTGCCAGCAGCTTACAGGGGATGTACGAGCAGTACGTC. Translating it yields CASSLQGMYEQYV.

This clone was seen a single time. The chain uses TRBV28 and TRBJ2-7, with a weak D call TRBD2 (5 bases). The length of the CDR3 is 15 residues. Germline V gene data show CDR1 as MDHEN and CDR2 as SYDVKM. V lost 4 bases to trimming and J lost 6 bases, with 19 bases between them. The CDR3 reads CASSSPYRESGEQYV. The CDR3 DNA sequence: TGTGCCAGCAGTTCACCCTATCGGGAATCCGGCGAGCAGTACGTC.

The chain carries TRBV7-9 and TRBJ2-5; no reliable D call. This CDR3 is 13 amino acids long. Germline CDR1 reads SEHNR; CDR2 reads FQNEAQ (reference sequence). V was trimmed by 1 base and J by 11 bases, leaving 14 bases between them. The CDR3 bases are TGTGCCAGCAGCTTAGGGGTTACGGCGACTCAGTACTTC. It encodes CASSLGVTATQYF.

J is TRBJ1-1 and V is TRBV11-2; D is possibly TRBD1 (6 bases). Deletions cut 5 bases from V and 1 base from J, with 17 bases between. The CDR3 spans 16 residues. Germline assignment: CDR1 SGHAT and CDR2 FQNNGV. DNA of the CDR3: TGTGCCAGCAGCCCCGGGACAAGGAAAAGGAACACTGAAGCTTTCTTT. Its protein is CASSPGTRKRNTEAFF.

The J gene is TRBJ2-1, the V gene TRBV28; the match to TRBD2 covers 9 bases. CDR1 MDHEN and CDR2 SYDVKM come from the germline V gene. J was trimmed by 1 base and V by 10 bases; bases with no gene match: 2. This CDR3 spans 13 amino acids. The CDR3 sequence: CATTSGSYNEQFF. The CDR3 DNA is TGTGCCACCACTAGCGGGTCCTACAATGAGCAGTTCTTC.

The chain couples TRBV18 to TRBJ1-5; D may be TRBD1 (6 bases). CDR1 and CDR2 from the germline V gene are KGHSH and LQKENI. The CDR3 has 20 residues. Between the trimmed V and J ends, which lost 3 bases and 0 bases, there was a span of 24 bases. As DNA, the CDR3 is TGTGCCAGCTCACCGATACCTTTTACAGGGAGGGGAAATAGCAATCAGCCCCAGCATTTT. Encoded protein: CASSPIPFTGRGNSNQPQHF.

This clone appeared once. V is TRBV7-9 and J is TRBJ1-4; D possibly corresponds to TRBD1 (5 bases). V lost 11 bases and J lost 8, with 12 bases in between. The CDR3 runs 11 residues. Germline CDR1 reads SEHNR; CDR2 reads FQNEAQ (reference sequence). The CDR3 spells CALQGGEKLFF. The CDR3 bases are TGTGCCCTTCAGGGTGGGGAAAAACTGTTTTTT.

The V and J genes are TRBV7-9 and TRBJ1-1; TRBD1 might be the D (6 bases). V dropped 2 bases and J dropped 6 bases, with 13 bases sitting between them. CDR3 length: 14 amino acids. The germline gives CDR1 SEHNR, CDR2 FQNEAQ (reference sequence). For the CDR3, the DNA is TGTGCCAGCAGCTTAATGGGGGCAGGTGCTGAAGCTTTCTTT. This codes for CASSLMGAGAEAFF.

The CDR3 nucleotides are TGTGCCAGTAGTATAGACGGTCTGAGGGACAGTGCAACTAATGAAAAACTGTTTTTT. Translation gives CASSIDGLRDSATNEKLFF. The chain employs TRBV19 and TRBJ1-4; 7 nucleotides match TRBD1. The germline V gene encodes CDR1 LNHDA and CDR2 SQIVND (reference sequence). J gave up 0 bases and V 0 bases, and 10 bases lay outside the gene matches. This CDR3 is built from 19 residues.

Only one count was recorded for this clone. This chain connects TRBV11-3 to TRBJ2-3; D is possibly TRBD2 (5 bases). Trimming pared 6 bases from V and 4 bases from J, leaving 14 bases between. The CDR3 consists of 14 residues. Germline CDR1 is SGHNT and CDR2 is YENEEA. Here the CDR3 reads CASRAGTGSDTQYF. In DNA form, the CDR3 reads TGTGCCAGCAGGGCGGGTACTGGTTCAGATACGCAGTATTTT.

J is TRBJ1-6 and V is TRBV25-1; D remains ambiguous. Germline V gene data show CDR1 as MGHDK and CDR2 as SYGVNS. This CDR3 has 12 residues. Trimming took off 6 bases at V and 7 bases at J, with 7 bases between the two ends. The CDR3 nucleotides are TGTGCCAGCAGCTTTCCCAATTCACCCCTCCACTTT. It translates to CASSFPNSPLHF. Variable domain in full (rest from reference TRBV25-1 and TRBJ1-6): EADIYQTPRYLVIGTGKKITLECSQTMGHDKMYWYQQDPGMELHLIHYSYGVNSTEKGDLSSESTVSRIRTEHFPLTLESARPSHTSQYLCASSFPNSPLHFGNGTRLTVT.

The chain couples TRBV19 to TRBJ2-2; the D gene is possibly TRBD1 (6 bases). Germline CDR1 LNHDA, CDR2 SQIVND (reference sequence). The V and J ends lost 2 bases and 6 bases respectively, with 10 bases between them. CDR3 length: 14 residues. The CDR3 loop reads CASSILGQSGELFF. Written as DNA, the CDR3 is TGTGCCAGTAGTATACTCGGACAGTCCGGGGAGCTGTTTTTT.